The next 31 T cell receptor beta chains were all read from a single sample in a study of OX40 agonist ivuxolimab in advanced cancers. The protocol was immunoSEQ multiplex PCR, while the TCRdb copy is restricted to in-frame clones and leaves out a portion. This sample has tens of thousands of clones, with 70% to 90% found just once. The sample in question was CD4+ or CD8+ T cells sorted from blood, obtained in a trial of the OX40 agonist ivuxolimab. All receptors come from an adult with an advanced solid tumor such as melanoma, head and neck, liver or kidney cancer.

The chain links TRBV7-3 to TRBJ2-1, with 10 bases lining up with TRBD1. CDR1 is SGHTA, CDR2 FQGTGA, per germline. V dropped 5 bases and J dropped 1; count of bases not matched to a gene: 5. CDR3 length: 16 residues. This CDR3 reads CASSKGQGGSYNEQFF. CDR3 in DNA: TGTGCCAGCAGCAAAGGACAGGGGGGATCCTACAATGAGCAGTTCTTC.

The CDR3, as DNA: TGCGCCAGCAGCCCGGGACTAGCGGGGTATAATGAGCAGTTCTTC. Encoded protein: CASSPGLAGYNEQFF. This chain links TRBV4-3 with TRBJ2-1; 13 bases map to TRBD2. Per germline, CDR1 LGHNA and CDR2 YSLEER. The length of the CDR3 is 15 residues. Trimming took 4 bases from V and 7 from J; bases not matched to a gene: 4.

V gene TRBV27 combines with J gene TRBJ2-1; 8 bases map to TRBD1. This CDR3 spans 16 amino acids. V gave up 5 bases and J gave up 6 bases; unmatched junction bases: 12. Per the germline V gene, CDR1 is MNHEY and CDR2 is SMNVEV (reference sequence). The CDR3 here is CASSPGAHRGFNEQFF. DNA of the CDR3: TGTGCCAGCAGTCCCGGAGCCCACAGGGGGTTCAATGAGCAGTTCTTC.

This clone was picked up one time. V gene TRBV5-1 combines with J gene TRBJ1-6; 7 nucleotides align to TRBD1. V trimming: 6 bases; J trimming: 3 bases; junction bases outside the gene matches: 3. The CDR3 covers 14 residues. CDR1 is SGHRS, CDR2 YFSETQ, per germline. The DNA of the CDR3 is TGCGCCAGCACCGACAGGGACTATAATTCACCCCTCCACTTT. It yields the protein CASTDRDYNSPLHF.

V is TRBV11-3 and J is TRBJ2-1; no definite D call. V was clipped by 1 base and J by 2 bases, with 9 bases between them. CDR1 and CDR2 (germline): SGHNT, YENEEA. This CDR3 has 15 residues. CDR3 loop: CASSLVAGTYNEQFF. DNA of the CDR3: TGTGCCAGCAGCTTAGTTGCAGGAACCTACAATGAGCAGTTCTTC.

V and J are TRBV7-6 and TRBJ2-5, with 9 bases identical to TRBD1. This CDR3 comprises 18 residues. Germline CDR1 SGHVS, CDR2 FNYEAQ. V was clipped by 1 base and J by 2 bases; unmatched bases: 11. The CDR3 DNA follows: TGTGCCAGCAGCTTAGATAAGGGGACAGGGCCTTCTCAAGAGACCCAGTACTTC. Its protein product is CASSLDKGTGPSQETQYF.

This clone was observed a few times. The chain is built from TRBV9 and TRBJ1-1; 7 nucleotides match TRBD1. Germline V gives CDR1 SGDLS, CDR2 YYNGEE. V dropped 2 bases and J dropped 5; count of bases not matched to a gene: 9. There are 15 residues in the CDR3. In DNA form, the CDR3 reads TGTGCCAGCAGCGTTTTCGACAGGGCGGGGACTGAAGCTTTCTTT. It is translated as CASSVFDRAGTEAFF.

This rearrangement joins TRBV7-2 to TRBJ2-1, with 9 bases lining up with TRBD2. The ends lost 4 bases at V and 9 bases at J; junction bases unmatched: 10. The CDR3 loop spans 15 amino acids. Per germline, CDR1 SGHTA and CDR2 FQGNSA. For the CDR3, the DNA is TGTGCCAGCAGCTCCGTAGCGGGAGCAAGGGGTGAGCAGTTCTTC. This translates into CASSSVAGARGEQFF. The full variable domain, its missing parts supplied by reference TRBV7-2 and TRBJ2-1, is GAGVSQSPSNKVTEKGKDVELRCDPISGHTALYWYRQSLGQGLEFLIYFQGNSAPDKSGLPSDRFSAERTGGSVSTLTIQRTQQEDSAVYLCASSSVAGARGEQFFGPGTRLTVL.

V usage is TRBV5-1 and J usage is TRBJ1-3; possible D gene TRBD1, 5 bases. CDR1 is SGHRS and CDR2 is YFSETQ in the germline V gene. The length of the CDR3 is 15 residues. V was cut by 4 bases and J by 3 bases, with 14 bases left in between. CDR3 in DNA: TGCGCCAGCAGCGGCCGAGTAGGGGATGGAAACACCATATATTTT. Amino acids: CASSGRVGDGNTIYF.

The rearrangement links TRBV28 to TRBJ2-7; D is perhaps TRBD1 or TRBD2 (5 bases each). V was trimmed by 1 base and J by 3 bases, leaving 13 bases between them. The CDR3 spans 15 residues. Per the germline V gene, CDR1 is MDHEN and CDR2 is SYDVKM. CDR3 sequence: CASSLYAGARYEQYF. CDR3 DNA: TGTGCCAGCAGTTTATACGCCGGGGCTCGCTACGAGCAGTACTTC.

The chain recombines TRBV7-3 with TRBJ2-1, with 7 bases matching TRBD2. Trimming at V came to 5 bases and at J to 8 bases, leaving 6 bases not matched to a gene. From germline, CDR1 is SGHTA and CDR2 FQGTGA. CDR3 length equals 13 residues. This chain's CDR3 is CASSPGGGDEQFF. The CDR3 region has the DNA TGTGCCAGCAGCCCGGGGGGAGGCGATGAGCAGTTCTTC.

The V and J genes are TRBV6-5 and TRBJ1-5; no clear D. CDR3 size: 13 residues. Germline loops: CDR1 MNHEY, CDR2 SVGAGI. The ends were cut back, 10 bases at V and 3 bases at J, with 13 bases in the middle. CDR3 amino acids: CATFREINQPQHF. The CDR3 nucleotides read TGTGCCACTTTCCGGGAGATCAATCAGCCCCAGCATTTT.

The chain recombines TRBV29-1 with TRBJ2-7; 8 bases map to TRBD2. J was trimmed by 4 bases and V by 7 bases; bases with no gene match: 12. CDR3 length equals 14 residues. The germline V gene encodes CDR1 SQVTM and CDR2 ANQGSEA. In nucleotides, the CDR3 is TGCAGCGGGAGCAAAGTCGCGGGAGGTTACGAGCAGTACTTC. This sequence encodes CSGSKVAGGYEQYF.

The chain recombines TRBV7-6 with TRBJ2-7, with 9 bases matching TRBD2. Looked up from germline, CDR1 is SGHVS and CDR2 is FNYEAQ. The V and J ends lost 5 bases and 5 bases, in that order; junction bases with no gene match: 10. The CDR3 runs 15 residues. The DNA for the CDR3 is TGTGCCAGCAGCCAAATTAGCGGGAGAGGAAACGAGCAGTACTTC. Translation: CASSQISGRGNEQYF.

The chain uses TRBV28 and TRBJ1-5; the D gene is possibly TRBD1 (5 bases). The CDR3 contains 15 residues. Trimming took 1 base from V and 5 from J, leaving 12 bases between them. From germline, CDR1 is MDHEN and CDR2 SYDVKM. The DNA of the CDR3 is TGTGCCAGCAGTTTATCGTGGGGAGGGGATCAGCCCCAGCATTTT. The encoded protein is CASSLSWGGDQPQHF.

The chain employs TRBV6-8 and TRBJ2-1; D tentatively fits TRBD1 or TRBD2 (5 bases each). With 6 bases removed from V and 7 bases from J, the gap between germline ends came to 13 bases. In germline, CDR1 is MNHGY, CDR2 SAAAGT. This CDR3 region has 13 residues. In DNA, the CDR3 is TGTGCCAGCAGGCCCGCGAGGGGTAATGAGCAGTTCTTC. It encodes CASRPARGNEQFF.

The genes are TRBV28 and TRBJ1-3; D not resolved. CDR1 and CDR2 (germline): MDHEN, SYDVKM. Trimming removed 2 bases at V and 0 bases at J, with 8 bases between. CDR3 length: 15 residues. The CDR3, as DNA: TGTGCCAGCAGTTTAGGAGTCCACTCTGGAAACACCATATATTTT. Its translation: CASSLGVHSGNTIYF.

This chain uses TRBV19 with TRBJ1-3; 10 bases map to TRBD1. Germline lookup yields CDR1 LNHDA and CDR2 SQIVND (reference sequence). V lost 5 bases, J lost 4 bases, and 8 bases stayed unmatched. CDR3 length: 16 amino acids. CDR3 DNA: TGTGCCAGTAGTCCTCCGACAGGGGGCTTAGGAAACACCATATATTTT. Protein sequence: CASSPPTGGLGNTIYF.

The V and J genes are TRBV6-5 and TRBJ1-2; 7 nucleotides agree with TRBD1. This CDR3 is 16 amino acids long. Germline V gene data show CDR1 as MNHEY and CDR2 as SVGAGI. The trim removed 0 bases at V and 6 bases at J, leaving 10 bases unmatched. The CDR3 region is CASSYSGTVANHGYTF. The CDR3 DNA follows: TGTGCCAGCAGTTACTCAGGGACAGTCGCAAACCATGGCTACACCTTC.

The rearrangement joins TRBV7-9 to TRBJ1-2; 7 bases fit TRBD1. The germline V gene has CDR1 SEHNR and CDR2 FQNEAQ (reference sequence). V was clipped by 5 bases and J by 8 bases; unmatched bases: 8. The CDR3 spans 13 residues. CDR3 nucleotides: TGTGCCAGCAGCCCGTACGACAGGGTCGGCTACACCTTC. Translated, it gives CASSPYDRVGYTF.

V usage is TRBV27 and J usage is TRBJ2-2; 10 nucleotides agree with TRBD2. The V segment lost 5 bases and the J segment 4 bases; nucleotides outside the gene matches: 10. Looked up from germline, CDR1 is MNHEY and CDR2 is SMNVEV (reference sequence). The CDR3 contains 17 residues. The DNA for the CDR3 is TGTGCCAGCAGTCGGCGGCTAGCGGGAGTTCTCACCGGGGAGCTGTTTTTT. Translating it yields CASSRRLAGVLTGELFF.

The chain has TRBV6-6 and TRBJ2-1; possible D gene TRBD2, 6 bases. The CDR3 contains 14 residues. Trimming took off 8 bases at V and 2 bases at J, with 13 bases between the two ends. Germline CDR1 and CDR2: MNHNY and SVGAGI (reference sequence). This chain's CDR3 is CASDRDSTYNEQFF. The CDR3 DNA reads as TGTGCCAGCGACCGGGACTCAACCTACAATGAGCAGTTCTTC.

The chain joins TRBV15 to TRBJ2-1, with 8 bases identical to TRBD2. Germline V gene lookup returns CDR1 LNHNV and CDR2 YYDKDF (reference sequence). V was pared by 0 bases and J by 6 bases, with 7 bases of the junction left unmatched. The CDR3 extends over 16 amino acids. This CDR3 reads CATSRDPAGAVNEQFF. CDR3 bases: TGTGCCACCAGCAGAGACCCAGCGGGAGCGGTCAATGAGCAGTTCTTC.

The chain has TRBV6-1 and TRBJ2-1; weak D call: TRBD2 (6 bases). Germline V gene lookup returns CDR1 MNHNS and CDR2 SASEGT. V lost 7 bases and J 7 bases, leaving 11 bases between the germline ends. This CDR3 contains 12 residues. The CDR3 nucleotides read TGTGCCAGCATGCCCGGGGGTAATGAGCAGTTCTTC. Its protein is CASMPGGNEQFF.

The CDR3 protein is CASSQGTGRGDYIQYF. CDR3 coding DNA: TGTGCCAGCAGCCAGGGGACGGGGCGGGGTGATTACATTCAGTACTTC. The gene calls are TRBV4-2 and TRBJ2-4, with a weak D call TRBD2 (6 bases). The CDR3 length is 16 residues. V was pared by 3 bases and J by 8 bases, with 20 bases between. Germline V gene lookup returns CDR1 LGHNA and CDR2 YNFKEQ.

The rearrangement joins TRBV28 to TRBJ1-3, with a weak D call TRBD1 (5 bases). The germline CDR1 and CDR2 sequences are MDHEN and SYDVKM. Deletions cut 6 bases from V and 2 bases from J, with 17 bases between. This CDR3 has 16 residues. The CDR3 protein is CASSRGGTEAGNTIYF. The CDR3 DNA reads as TGTGCCAGCAGCCGAGGTGGGACTGAGGCTGGAAACACCATATATTTT.

The V gene is TRBV6-6, the J gene TRBJ2-7; 10 bases agree with TRBD2. The germline V gene has CDR1 MNHNY and CDR2 SVGAGI (reference sequence). This CDR3 contains 14 residues. Unmatched junction bases numbered 8, after V lost 6 bases and J lost 6 bases. The CDR3 is CASSLGLAEREQYF. CDR3 in DNA: TGTGCCAGCAGCCTCGGACTAGCGGAACGCGAGCAGTACTTC.

The chain uses TRBV5-1 and TRBJ2-3; 13 bases map to TRBD2. This CDR3 comprises 16 residues. V shed 2 bases, J shed 3 bases, and the junction held 3 bases outside the gene matches. CDR1 SGHRS and CDR2 YFSETQ come from the germline V gene. This CDR3 reads CASSLWTSGRTDTQYF. The CDR3, as DNA: TGCGCCAGCAGCTTATGGACTAGCGGGAGAACAGATACGCAGTATTTT.

V gene TRBV7-6 combines with J gene TRBJ2-1; D may correspond to TRBD1 or TRBD2 (5 bases each). CDR3 length equals 15 residues. Trimming shortened V by 5 bases and J by 6 bases, and 17 bases separated the two germline ends. The germline gives CDR1 SGHVS, CDR2 FNYEAQ. The CDR3 bases are TGTGCCAGCAGCCCCCGGGACGGCGGTTTCAATGAGCAGTTCTTC. Its protein product is CASSPRDGGFNEQFF.

The rearrangement uses TRBV4-3 and TRBJ2-7, with 8 bases fitting TRBD2. J lost 4 bases, V lost 5 bases, and 10 bases had no gene match. The CDR3 contains 15 residues. Germline lookup yields CDR1 LGHNA and CDR2 YSLEER. CDR3 loop: CASSSTYGGAYEQYF. CDR3 sequence (DNA): TGCGCCAGCAGCTCAACTTACGGGGGGGCTTACGAGCAGTACTTC.

The rearrangement links TRBV30 to TRBJ2-1; 10 positions match TRBD1. V trimming: 0 bases; J trimming: 8 bases; junction bases outside the gene matches: 1. CDR3 length: 13 residues. CDR1 and CDR2 (germline): GTSNPN, SVGIG (reference sequence). The CDR3 bases are TGTGCCTGGAGTGTAGGGACAGGGGATGAGCAGTTCTTC. Its protein is CAWSVGTGDEQFF.